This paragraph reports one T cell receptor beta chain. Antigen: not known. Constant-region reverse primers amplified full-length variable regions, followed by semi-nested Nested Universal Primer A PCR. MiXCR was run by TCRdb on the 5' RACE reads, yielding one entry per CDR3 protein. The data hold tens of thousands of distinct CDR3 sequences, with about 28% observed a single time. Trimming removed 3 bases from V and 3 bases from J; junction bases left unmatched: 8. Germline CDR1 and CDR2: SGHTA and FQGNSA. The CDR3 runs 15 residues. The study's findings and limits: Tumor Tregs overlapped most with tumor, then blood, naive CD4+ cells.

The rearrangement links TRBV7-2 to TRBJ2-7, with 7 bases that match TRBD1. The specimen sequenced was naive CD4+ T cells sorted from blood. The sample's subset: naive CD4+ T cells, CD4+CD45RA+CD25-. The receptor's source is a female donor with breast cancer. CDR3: CASSFFGQEVYEQYF. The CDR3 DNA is TGTGCCAGCAGCTTCTTCGGACAGGAGGTCTACGAGCAGTACTTC. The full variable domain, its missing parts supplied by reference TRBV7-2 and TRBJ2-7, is GAGVSQSPSNKVTEKGKDVELRCDPISGHTALYWYRQSLGQGLEFLIYFQGNSAPDKSGLPSDRFSAERTGGSVSTLTIQRTQQEDSAVYLCASSFFGQEVYEQYFGPGTRLTVT.